The clone carrying this T cell receptor (beta chain) was recorded a few times. The sample originates from a study of T cell responses to AZD1222 COVID-19 vaccine. The table came from immunoSEQ multiplex PCR; TCRdb's copy has only in-frame clones and leaves some out. The data hold roughly 100,000 clones, with about 87% observed a single time. CDR1 and CDR2 (germline): SGHDT, YYEEEE. This CDR3 spans 12 amino acids. Trimming shortened V by 2 bases and J by 7 bases, and 9 bases separated the two germline ends. The source was peripheral blood, collected on day 0 of AZD1222 vaccination. V and J are TRBV5-6 and TRBJ1-1, with D perhaps matching TRBD1 (5 bases). The source of this sequence is an adult in good health. CDR3 residues: CASSFRDGEAFF. The CDR3, as DNA: TGTGCCAGCAGCTTCAGGGACGGTGAAGCTTTCTTT.